These 29 T cell receptor beta chains were sequenced from one sample in a study of blood T cell repertoires in COVID-19. The protocol was immunoSEQ multiplex PCR, while the TCRdb copy is restricted to in-frame clones and leaves out a portion. The table lists some 300,000 clones, about 87% of them singletons. Sequencing was carried out using peripheral blood. The receptors shown here come from a man aged 65 to 85 with acute or convalescent COVID-19.

J is TRBJ1-2 and V is TRBV28; D uncertain. Germline CDR1 reads MDHEN; CDR2 reads SYDVKM. CDR3 length equals 11 residues. Trimming stripped 3 bases from V and 7 bases from J, with 6 bases between. The DNA for the CDR3 is TGTGCCAGCAGTTTTGATAGTGGCTACACCTTC. Amino acids: CASSFDSGYTF.

The genes are TRBV15 and TRBJ1-2; TRBD1 matches 8 bases. The V gene's germline CDR1 is LNHNV and CDR2 YYDKDF (reference sequence). This CDR3 region has 15 residues. The V gene end was trimmed by 1 base and the J gene end by 6 bases; junction bases not matched to a gene: 7. The CDR3 DNA is TGTGCCACCAGCAGAGGGAGGCAGGGGGCTCATGGCTACACCTTC. Amino acids: CATSRGRQGAHGYTF.

The chain recombines TRBV5-1 with TRBJ2-1, with 9 positions matching TRBD1. CDR3 length equals 16 residues. Trimming at V came to 0 bases and at J to 4 bases, leaving 5 bases not matched to a gene. Germline CDR1 is SGHRS and CDR2 is YFSETQ. CDR3 residues: CASSLAVGTGYNEQFF. As DNA, the CDR3 is TGCGCCAGCAGCTTGGCCGTTGGGACAGGGTACAATGAGCAGTTCTTC. The whole variable domain, filled in from reference TRBV5-1 and TRBJ2-1, reads KAGVTQTPRYLIKTRGQQVTLSCSPISGHRSVSWYQQTPGQGLQFLFEYFSETQRNKGNFPGRFSGRQFSNSRSEMNVSTLELGDSALYLCASSLAVGTGYNEQFFGPGTRLTVL.

The rearrangement links TRBV30 to TRBJ1-2; 7 bases are a match to TRBD1. There are 11 residues in the CDR3. The V and J ends lost 8 bases and 6 bases, in that order; junction bases with no gene match: 6. The V gene's germline CDR1 is GTSNPN and CDR2 SVGIG (reference sequence). The CDR3 sequence: CAGETGNGYTF. The CDR3, as DNA: TGTGCCGGGGAGACAGGGAATGGCTACACCTTC.

This clone was seen only a few times. The chain is built from TRBV5-1 and TRBJ1-4; D unresolved. The CDR3 has 14 residues. The ends were cut back, 4 bases at V and 4 bases at J, with 11 bases in the middle. Germline values: CDR1 SGHRS, CDR2 YFSETQ. In DNA form, the CDR3 reads TGCGCCAGCAGCCCGCTGGGGAGTAATGAAAAACTGTTTTTT. This encodes CASSPLGSNEKLFF.

The chain recombines TRBV10-3 with TRBJ2-7; 15 bases are shared with TRBD2. V was clipped by 6 bases and J by 7 bases; unmatched bases: 4. The CDR3 is made up of 14 amino acids. Germline-derived CDR1 and CDR2 are ENHRY and SYGVKD. CDR3 amino acids: CAIRGTSGGREQYF. The CDR3 bases are TGTGCCATCAGAGGGACTAGCGGGGGGAGGGAGCAGTACTTC.

The CDR3 DNA reads as TGTGCCAGCAGTTACGGGGGGTATAGCAATCAGCCCCAGCATTTT. This encodes CASSYGGYSNQPQHF. This chain links TRBV2 with TRBJ1-5; the D gene is possibly TRBD1 (5 bases). Germline V gives CDR1 SNHLY, CDR2 FYNNEI. The CDR3 runs 15 residues. V lost 5 bases and J 0 bases, leaving 11 bases between the germline ends.

The CDR3 DNA follows: TGTGCCACCCGATGGAGGGACCAAGAGACCCAGTACTTC. Translating it yields CATRWRDQETQYF. This chain connects TRBV24-1 to TRBJ2-5, with D perhaps TRBD2 (6 bases). Trimming took 9 bases from V and 0 from J, leaving 10 bases between them. Germline V gene lookup returns CDR1 KGHDR and CDR2 SFDVKD. The CDR3 extends over 13 amino acids.

V gene TRBV19 combines with J gene TRBJ1-5, with D maybe TRBD1 (6 bases). V was cut by 6 bases and J by 1 base, with 28 bases left in between. The germline gives CDR1 LNHDA, CDR2 SQIVND (reference sequence). This CDR3 has 20 amino acids. The CDR3, as DNA: TGTGCCAGTAGCCACCGGACACTAATTCGTGACAGGAGGAGCAATCAGCCCCAGCATTTT. As protein: CASSHRTLIRDRRSNQPQHF.

This clone was picked up one time. The chain couples TRBV5-1 to TRBJ1-2, with TRBD1 as a possible D gene (6 bases). Germline V lookup: CDR1 SGHRS, CDR2 YFSETQ. The CDR3 has 15 amino acids. V was cut by 1 base and J by 4 bases, with 14 bases left in between. The CDR3 nucleotides read TGCGCCAGCAGCTTGTTACAGGGTTCGGTCTATGGCTACACCTTC. Its protein product is CASSLLQGSVYGYTF.

The chain has TRBV12-5 and TRBJ1-2; TRBD1 agrees at 8 bases. CDR1 LGHNT and CDR2 FRNRAP come from the germline V gene. With 1 base clipped from V and 3 bases from J, the junction kept 10 bases outside the gene matches. CDR3 length equals 17 residues. CDR3 sequence reads: CASGLEPGTGYDYGYTF. The CDR3 DNA reads TGTGCTAGTGGTTTGGAGCCCGGGACAGGCTACGACTATGGCTACACCTTC.

With regard to this clone: Mismatch with germline at one junction end may stem from a read error. V and J are TRBV7-9 and TRBJ2-7, with 14 bases lining up with TRBD2. There are 14 residues in the CDR3. Germline CDR1 SEHNR, CDR2 FQNEAQ (reference sequence). CDR3 region: CASSLAGLAGVADF. For the CDR3, the DNA is TGTGCCAGCAGCTTAGCGGGACTAGCGGGGGTAGCGGACTTC. The full variable domain, its missing parts supplied by reference TRBV7-9 and TRBJ2-7, is DTGVSQNPRHKITKRGQNVTFRCDPISEHNRLYWYRQTLGQGPEFLTYFQNEAQLEKSRLLSDRFSAERPKGSFSTLEIQRTEQGDSAMYLCASSLAGLAGVADFGPGTRLTVT.

The rearrangement joins TRBV7-6 to TRBJ2-1; 16 nucleotides agree with TRBD2. This CDR3 comprises 19 residues. The ends lost 2 bases at V and 2 bases at J; junction bases unmatched: 6. Germline V gene sequence: CDR1 SGHVS, CDR2 FNYEAQ. CDR3 in DNA: TGTGCCAGCAGCTTATCGGTCGGGACTAGCGGGAGGGCCTACAATGAGCAGTTCTTC. It yields the protein CASSLSVGTSGRAYNEQFF. Drawing the rest from reference TRBV7-6 and TRBJ2-1, the complete variable domain is GAGVSQSPRYKVTKRGQDVALRCDPISGHVSLYWYRQALGQGPEFLTYFNYEAQQDKSGLPNDRFSAERPEGSISTLTIQRTEQRDSAMYRCASSLSVGTSGRAYNEQFFGPGTRLTVL.

V is TRBV5-4 and J is TRBJ2-3, with TRBD2 matching over 7 bases. This CDR3 is built from 15 residues. Germline CDR1 reads SGHNT; CDR2 reads YYREEE (reference sequence). V was pared by 2 bases and J by 2 bases, with 5 bases of the junction left unmatched. CDR3 DNA sequence: TGTGCCAGCAGCTTTTTCGGGGGGACCACAGATACGCAGTATTTT. It encodes CASSFFGGTTDTQYF.

V is TRBV7-2 and J is TRBJ2-1; D may be TRBD2 (5 bases). Germline V gene lookup returns CDR1 SGHTA and CDR2 FQGNSA. V was clipped by 2 bases and J by 7 bases, with 15 bases between them. This CDR3 is 15 amino acids long. In DNA form, the CDR3 reads TGTGCCAGCAGCTTACTTTCGGGAAACGGAAATGAGCAGTTCTTC. As protein: CASSLLSGNGNEQFF.

The V gene is TRBV5-1, the J gene TRBJ2-1, with TRBD2 matching over 11 bases. The CDR3 covers 15 residues. The germline V gene encodes CDR1 SGHRS and CDR2 YFSETQ. Germline trimming cut 5 bases from V and 7 bases from J; bases unmatched to any gene: 8. CDR3: CASRRTSGSENEQFF. CDR3 coding DNA: TGCGCCAGCAGACGAACTAGCGGGAGTGAGAATGAGCAGTTCTTC.

This clone was seen a few times. J is TRBJ1-2 and V is TRBV10-3; D not resolved. Germline V gene lookup returns CDR1 ENHRY and CDR2 SYGVKD. Trimming removed 8 bases at V and 0 bases at J, with 10 bases between. This CDR3 has 13 amino acids. The CDR3 DNA reads as TGTGCCATCTCAAAACTCGCTAACTATGGCTACACCTTC. Protein sequence: CAISKLANYGYTF.

The rearrangement uses TRBV5-4 and TRBJ2-7; possible D gene TRBD2, 6 bases. CDR1 and CDR2 (germline): SGHNT, YYREEE (reference sequence). The V end was cut by 3 bases, the J end by 6 bases, with 16 bases between. The CDR3 is 14 residues long. As DNA, the CDR3 is TGTGCCAGCAGCTCCAAGGAGGGAATGGGCGAGCAGTACTTC. Translating gives CASSSKEGMGEQYF.

This clone turned up a few times. The genes are TRBV3-1 (or the pseudogene TRBV3-2) and TRBJ2-4, with D hard to call. Trimming stripped 1 base from V and 9 bases from J, with 10 bases between. CDR1 and CDR2 (germline): LGHDT, YNNKEL (reference sequence). The CDR3 is 13 residues long. CDR3 nucleotides: TGTGCCAGCAGCCAAGTGACTGGCGGCATTCAGTACTTC. Amino acids: CASSQVTGGIQYF.

V usage is TRBV6-5 and J usage is TRBJ2-2; 11 nucleotides align to TRBD1. The CDR3 is made up of 15 amino acids. Trimming removed 6 bases from V and 8 bases from J; junction bases left unmatched: 8. Germline V CDR1 and CDR2: MNHEY, SVGAGI. The CDR3 is CASSYGTGGRGELFF. CDR3 coding DNA: TGTGCCAGCAGCTATGGGACAGGGGGAAGGGGGGAGCTGTTTTTT.

The chain couples TRBV18 to TRBJ2-7; TRBD2 aligns across 7 bases. CDR3 size: 14 residues. Trimming took 0 bases from V and 6 from J; bases not matched to a gene: 5. The germline V gene encodes CDR1 KGHSH and CDR2 LQKENI. CDR3 sequence reads: CASSPPGGVPEQYF. The CDR3 DNA is TGTGCCAGCTCACCACCGGGGGGGGTTCCCGAGCAGTACTTC.

V gene TRBV28 combines with J gene TRBJ2-7; a possible D gene is TRBD2 (7 bases). CDR3 size: 16 residues. Germline V gene sequence: CDR1 MDHEN, CDR2 SYDVKM. With 7 bases removed from V and 1 base from J, the gap between germline ends came to 20 bases. Here the CDR3 DNA reads TGTGCCAGCAAAGGAGGGGGGGGGCCGAGGTCCTACGAGCAGTACTTC. Its protein is CASKGGGGPRSYEQYF. Full variable domain (rest looked up from reference TRBV28 and TRBJ2-7): DVKVTQSSRYLVKRTGEKVFLECVQDMDHENMFWYRQDPGLGLRLIYFSYDVKMKEKGDIPEGYSVSREKKERFSLILESASTNQTSMYLCASKGGGGPRSYEQYFGPGTRLTVT.

V usage is TRBV5-1 and J usage is TRBJ2-3; 13 bases match TRBD2. V lost 4 bases to trimming and J lost 2 bases; unmatched junction nucleotides: 4. The germline gives CDR1 SGHRS, CDR2 YFSETQ. The CDR3 has 16 amino acids. CDR3 DNA sequence: TGCGCCAGCAGCCCGGGACTAGCGGGACCCACAGATACGCAGTATTTT. Translation: CASSPGLAGPTDTQYF.

The chain is built from TRBV7-9 and TRBJ2-7, with TRBD1 matching 7 bases. With V trimmed by 2 bases and J by 3 bases, 1 base remained unmatched. Germline CDR1 is SEHNR and CDR2 is FQNEAQ (reference sequence). The CDR3 is made up of 13 amino acids. The CDR3 reads CASSLRGHYEQYF. The CDR3 DNA reads as TGTGCCAGCAGCTTAAGGGGGCACTACGAGCAGTACTTC.

The V and J genes are TRBV14 and TRBJ2-7; 13 bases match TRBD2. V shed 2 bases, J shed 0 bases, and the junction held 10 bases outside the gene matches. The CDR3 has 19 residues. The germline V gene has CDR1 SGHDN and CDR2 FVKESK. CDR3 residues: CASSQHRLAGGLSSYEQYF. CDR3 in DNA: TGTGCCAGCAGCCAACACCGACTAGCGGGGGGCCTTAGCTCCTACGAGCAGTACTTC.

This clone was seen only once. The chain is built from TRBV2 and TRBJ2-6; D call uncertain. Germline lookup yields CDR1 SNHLY and CDR2 FYNNEI. The V gene lost 4 bases and the J gene lost 0 bases, with 13 bases spanning the gap. The CDR3 has 17 amino acids. CDR3 region: CASSVESHASGANVLTF. In nucleotides, the CDR3 is TGTGCCAGCAGTGTCGAGTCCCACGCCTCTGGGGCCAACGTCCTGACTTTC.

The chain employs TRBV19 and TRBJ1-3; D might be TRBD1 (5 bases). This CDR3 spans 15 amino acids. The germline V gene encodes CDR1 LNHDA and CDR2 SQIVND (reference sequence). The V end lost 6 bases, the J end lost 2 bases, and 14 bases lay between the germline ends. The CDR3 region has the DNA TGTGCCAGTAGGGAACCCCAGGGAACTGGAAACACCATATATTTT. Translating gives CASREPQGTGNTIYF.

The CDR3 region is CASGRDYSNQPQHF. The DNA of the CDR3 is TGTGCCAGCGGCCGGGATTATAGCAATCAGCCCCAGCATTTT. The rearrangement uses TRBV28 and TRBJ1-5; no firm D call. The CDR3 is 14 amino acids. V was shortened by 8 bases and J by 0 bases, with 11 bases between the two germline ends. CDR1 MDHEN and CDR2 SYDVKM come from the germline V gene.

With regard to this clone: This specimen includes other DNA sequences encoding the same CDR3. The chain uses TRBV2 and TRBJ2-2, with D perhaps TRBD2 (5 bases). The ends were cut back, 8 bases at V and 1 base at J, with 8 bases in the middle. The CDR3 sequence is 13 residues long. Per the germline V gene, CDR1 is SNHLY and CDR2 is FYNNEI. The CDR3 bases are TGTGCCAGCTCCCGGGAGAACACCGGGGAGCTGTTTTTT. Its protein is CASSRENTGELFF.